The 24 T cell receptor beta chains listed next were all sequenced from one sample in a study of blood T cells in healthy people across ages. Next came a second PCR, run for about 7 to 12 cycles, which used a sample-barcoded 5' primer along with a J-beta primer mix. Using its own MiXCR run on the 5' RACE reads, TCRdb lists one record per CDR3 protein. Among hundreds of thousands of distinct CDR3 sequences listed, about 53% were seen once. The sample consisted of blood. The receptors were gathered from a man between 60 and 75 years old in good health.

The CDR3 bases are TGTGCCAGCAGCCGAGAGCTCGGCTACGAGCAGTACTTC. The encoded protein is CASSRELGYEQYF. V is TRBV3-1 and J is TRBJ2-7; D is unresolved. Trimming removed 4 bases at V and 3 bases at J, with 10 bases between. The CDR3 covers 13 residues. Per germline, CDR1 LGHDT and CDR2 YNNKEL (reference sequence).

This clonotype was counted a few times. The chain combines TRBV15 with TRBJ2-7; 8 bases map to TRBD1. Trimming at V came to 0 bases and at J to 3 bases, leaving 4 bases not matched to a gene. Germline-derived CDR1 and CDR2 are LNHNV and YYDKDF (reference sequence). The CDR3 consists of 15 residues. CDR3 DNA sequence: TGTGCCACCAGCAGAGACCCAGGGGGCTACTACGAGCAGTACTTC. It is translated as CATSRDPGGYYEQYF.

The rearrangement links TRBV6-6 to TRBJ2-1; TRBD2 agrees at 9 bases. CDR1 MNHNY and CDR2 SVGAGI come from the germline V gene (reference sequence). Trimming at V came to 0 bases and at J to 4 bases, leaving 4 bases not matched to a gene. There are 16 residues in the CDR3. The CDR3 region is CASSYSWLAGYNEQFF. DNA for the CDR3: TGTGCCAGCAGTTACTCGTGGCTAGCGGGGTACAATGAGCAGTTCTTC.

The rearrangement uses TRBV28 and TRBJ2-6, with D unresolved. This CDR3 contains 15 residues. The V end lost 5 bases, the J end lost 1 base, and 9 bases lay between the germline ends. Germline CDR1 and CDR2: MDHEN and SYDVKM. The CDR3 nucleotides are TGTGCCAGCAGTGGCACATCGTCTGGGGCCAACGTCCTGACTTTC. It yields the protein CASSGTSSGANVLTF.

The V and J genes are TRBV29-1 and TRBJ2-1, with 8 nucleotides matching TRBD1. V was pared by 7 bases and J by 8 bases, with 7 bases of the junction left unmatched. The germline V gene encodes CDR1 SQVTM and CDR2 ANQGSEA. This CDR3 is 12 amino acids long. In DNA, the CDR3 is TGCAGCGCTGACAGGGGTGGCGATGAGCAGTTCTTC. Its protein product is CSADRGGDEQFF.

The table lists this clonotype with a count of one. This chain uses TRBV7-8 with TRBJ2-1; 8 nucleotides line up with TRBD1. The germline CDR1 and CDR2 sequences are SGHVS and FQNEAQ. The CDR3 is made up of 16 amino acids. After removal of 7 bases from V and 2 bases from J, the junction contained 10 bases not matched to a gene. CDR3 sequence (DNA): TGTGCCAGCATCAAAGAACAGGGGGGAACCTACAATGAGCAGTTCTTC. This codes for CASIKEQGGTYNEQFF.

The chain couples TRBV2 to TRBJ2-5; TRBD1 aligns across 8 bases. This CDR3 is built from 15 residues. The ends lost 6 bases at V and 1 base at J; junction bases unmatched: 7. CDR1 and CDR2 (germline): SNHLY, FYNNEI. The DNA of the CDR3 is TGTGCCAGCAGAGATACACAGGGGGTCCAAGAGACCCAGTACTTC. This encodes CASRDTQGVQETQYF.

The chain employs TRBV12-3 or TRBV12-4 and TRBJ1-1; a weak D match, TRBD1 (5 bases). Between the trimmed V and J ends, which lost 6 bases and 5 bases, there was a span of 13 bases. This CDR3 is built from 13 residues. CDR3 residues: CASRYTGGTEAFF. The DNA of the CDR3 is TGTGCCAGCAGGTACACCGGGGGAACTGAAGCTTTCTTT.

This clonotype was recorded once. The chain uses TRBV5-8 and TRBJ2-3; D might be TRBD2 (6 bases). Germline values: CDR1 SGHTS, CDR2 YDEGEE. This CDR3 region has 13 residues. The CDR3 protein is CATARRADGTQYF. CDR3 DNA: TGTGCGACCGCCCGGAGGGCGGACGGTACGCAGTATTTT.

The chain recombines TRBV5-1 with TRBJ2-3; D is ambiguous. CDR1 SGHRS and CDR2 YFSETQ come from the germline V gene. The V end was cut by 0 bases, the J end by 14 bases, with 22 bases between. The CDR3 covers 15 residues. This CDR3 reads CASSLERAGRTDAYF. The CDR3 nucleotides read TGCGCCAGCAGCTTGGAACGTGCTGGACGGACGGACGCGTATTTT.

This chain links TRBV11-2 with TRBJ2-3; D is undetermined. The length of the CDR3 is 15 residues. The V gene's germline CDR1 is SGHAT and CDR2 FQNNGV. V lost 5 bases and J 0 bases, leaving 12 bases between the germline ends. CDR3 region: CASSIGLTSTDTQYF. CDR3 coding DNA: TGTGCCAGCAGCATCGGGCTTACTAGCACAGATACGCAGTATTTT.

This clonotype appeared once. A much larger clonotype is one base distant, so this may be a read error. CDR3 bases: TGTGCCAGCAGCACCAGCGGGGGCCGCACAAATACGCAGTATTTT. Translating gives CASSTSGGRTNTQYF. V and J are TRBV3-1 and TRBJ2-3, with TRBD2 matching over 8 bases. The germline V gene has CDR1 LGHDT and CDR2 YNNKEL (reference sequence). The CDR3 totals 15 residues.

In this sample, this clonotype turned up a few times. CDR3 amino acids: CASSLWGGEQFF. The CDR3 DNA is TGTGCCAGCAGCTTGTGGGGGGGTGAGCAGTTCTTC. The chain couples TRBV5-6 to TRBJ2-1; 7 bases agree with TRBD2. The V gene's germline CDR1 is SGHDT and CDR2 YYEEEE. The CDR3 covers 12 residues. The V gene end was trimmed by 1 base and the J gene end by 9 bases; junction bases not matched to a gene: 1.

This clonotype was picked up a small number of times. CDR3 loop: CASSLVTSGGKETQYF. The CDR3 DNA reads TGTGCCAGCAGCTTAGTCACTAGCGGGGGGAAAGAGACCCAGTACTTC. The chain links TRBV7-2 to TRBJ2-5, with 12 bases lining up with TRBD2. Trimming at V came to 1 base and at J to 3 bases, leaving 3 bases not matched to a gene. Germline V gene data show CDR1 as SGHTA and CDR2 as FQGNSA. This CDR3 comprises 16 residues.

The genes are TRBV6-5 and TRBJ1-2; D call uncertain. CDR1 and CDR2 (germline): MNHEY, SVGAGI. V gave up 0 bases and J gave up 4 bases, with 9 bases separating them. This CDR3 is built from 14 residues. The CDR3 is CASSYSTGIYGYTF. The CDR3 nucleotides are TGTGCCAGCAGTTACTCGACGGGGATCTATGGCTACACCTTC.

In this sample, this clonotype turned up a few times. V usage is TRBV6-6 and J usage is TRBJ2-1; 7 bases line up with TRBD1. Germline trimming cut 6 bases from V and 4 bases from J; bases unmatched to any gene: 6. Germline CDR1 reads MNHNY; CDR2 reads SVGAGI (reference sequence). There are 14 residues in the CDR3. The CDR3 region is CASRGEGAYNEQFF. Written as DNA, the CDR3 is TGTGCCAGCAGAGGCGAGGGGGCGTACAATGAGCAGTTCTTC.

The chain joins TRBV27 to TRBJ2-7, with TRBD2 matching 12 bases. Per germline, CDR1 MNHEY and CDR2 SMNVEV (reference sequence). Losses at the gene ends were 6 bases for V and 0 bases for J; bases not matched to a gene: 6. The CDR3 has 16 residues. CDR3 residues: CASRGGLAGTSYEQYF. The CDR3 DNA follows: TGTGCCAGCAGAGGAGGACTAGCGGGGACCTCCTACGAGCAGTACTTC.

There are a few counts of this clonotype. The chain uses TRBV7-9 and TRBJ2-5; D ambiguous. CDR1 is SEHNR and CDR2 is FQNEAQ in the germline V gene (reference sequence). CDR3 length equals 14 residues. The V gene lost 5 bases and the J gene lost 5 bases, with 15 bases spanning the gap. As DNA, the CDR3 is TGTGCCAGCAGCCCCATGCTGGGGTCGGAGACCCAGTACTTC. Translation: CASSPMLGSETQYF.

This chain connects TRBV10-3 to TRBJ2-7; 8 positions match TRBD1. The CDR3 extends over 13 amino acids. Per the germline V gene, CDR1 is ENHRY and CDR2 is SYGVKD. V lost 6 bases and J lost 5; bases outside the gene matches: 6. The chain's CDR3 is CAISGTGQNEQYF. DNA for the CDR3: TGTGCCATCAGCGGGACAGGCCAGAACGAGCAGTACTTC.

There are a few counts of this clonotype. The V call is TRBV28, the J call TRBJ2-4; D is unresolved. V was cut by 7 bases and J by 1 base, with 14 bases left in between. The CDR3 has 15 amino acids. Germline values: CDR1 MDHEN, CDR2 SYDVKM. The CDR3 DNA follows: TGTGCCAGCACCCCTTGGCGCAATGCCAAAAACATTCAGTACTTC. This translates into CASTPWRNAKNIQYF.

V usage is TRBV10-3 and J usage is TRBJ2-5, with TRBD1 matching over 7 bases. CDR1 and CDR2 from the germline V gene are ENHRY and SYGVKD. V shed 10 bases and J 3 bases; nucleotides not matched to a gene: 5. This CDR3 has 12 residues. The CDR3 protein is CATTDREETQYF. The CDR3 nucleotides read TGTGCCACTACCGACAGGGAAGAGACCCAGTACTTC.

The V gene is TRBV7-2, the J gene TRBJ2-5, with TRBD2 identical over 12 bases. The J call may be faulty, since TRBJ2-7 better matches the DNA end. From germline, CDR1 is SGHTA and CDR2 FQGNSA. The CDR3 is 15 amino acids. The CDR3 coding sequence is TGTGCCAGCAGCTCGACTAGCGGGAGAGCCTACGAGCAGTACTTC. Translating gives CASSSTSGRAYEQYF.

To note about this clonotype: Mismatch with germline at one junction end may stem from a read error. V usage is TRBV7-2 and J usage is TRBJ1-5; D gene ambiguous. Germline V CDR1 and CDR2: SGHTA, FQGNSA. The CDR3 totals 14 residues. The CDR3 coding sequence is TGTGCCAGCGGCTTAGCGGCTATTAGGCAGCCCCAGCATTTT. Protein product: CASGLAAIRQPQHF.

This clonotype was recorded only once. The chain recombines TRBV29-1 with TRBJ2-5; TRBD1 matches 7 bases. TRBJ2-7 explains the end of the DNA better; the J call may be wrong. The germline gives CDR1 SQVTM, CDR2 ANQGSEA. This CDR3 contains 12 residues. In DNA form, the CDR3 reads TGCAGCGTCCTGGGACAGAGCTACGAGCAGTACTTC. Its translation: CSVLGQSYEQYF.